These 30 T cell receptor beta chains were sequenced from one sample in a study of graft-versus-host responses after intestinal transplantation. Their specific antigens are unknown. Sequencing used immunoSEQ multiplex PCR; TCRdb keeps in-frame clones, though not all of them. Of about 100,000 clones detected, roughly 89% appear once; the ten largest clones hold about 0.7%. The source material was unstimulated CD4+ T cells sorted from spleen or lymph node cells, sampled before transplant. The receptors shown here come from a human donor who was the organ donor for an intestinal transplant.

This chain uses TRBV11-3 with TRBJ2-1; weak D call: TRBD2 (5 bases). Germline V gene lookup returns CDR1 SGHNT and CDR2 YENEEA. This CDR3 region has 15 residues. Between the trimmed V and J ends, which lost 5 bases and 1 base, there was a span of 12 bases. The CDR3 DNA sequence: TGTGCCAGCAGCCGAGGGTCCATATCCTACAATGAGCAGTTCTTC. This gives the protein CASSRGSISYNEQFF.

The chain employs TRBV19 and TRBJ2-1; TRBD2 matches at 8 bases. With V trimmed by 1 base and J by 6 bases, 8 bases remained unmatched. Germline V CDR1 and CDR2: LNHDA, SQIVND (reference sequence). This CDR3 contains 16 residues. As DNA, the CDR3 is TGTGCCAGTAGTATAGCCCCAGCGGGAGTTGTCAATGAGCAGTTCTTC. Protein product: CASSIAPAGVVNEQFF.

This clone was recorded a few times. The rearrangement uses TRBV14 and TRBJ2-1; 12 bases agree with TRBD2. Per the germline V gene, CDR1 is SGHDN and CDR2 is FVKESK. The CDR3 is 17 amino acids. V lost 4 bases and J lost 7; bases outside the gene matches: 11. The CDR3 DNA is TGTGCCAGCAGCCCCCCACGGGGACTAGCGGGCTGGAATGAGCAGTTCTTC. Its translation: CASSPPRGLAGWNEQFF.

This clone occurred once. This chain connects TRBV6-5 to TRBJ1-6; maybe TRBD1 (6 bases). CDR1 is MNHEY, CDR2 SVGAGI, per germline. This CDR3 region has 14 residues. V was trimmed by 4 bases and J by 5 bases, leaving 9 bases between them. In DNA form, the CDR3 reads TGTGCCAGCAGTTCCAGACAGGATAATTCACCCCTCCACTTT. Protein: CASSSRQDNSPLHF.

The genes are TRBV6-1 and TRBJ2-7; no clear D gene. The length of the CDR3 is 12 residues. Trimming left V 2 bases short and J 3 bases short, with 5 bases between. Germline V gene data show CDR1 as MNHNS and CDR2 as SASEGT. CDR3 protein: CASSEIFYEQYF. The CDR3 DNA sequence: TGTGCCAGCAGTGAAATCTTCTACGAGCAGTACTTC.

J is TRBJ1-6 and V is TRBV6-6; no clear D. Per germline, CDR1 MNHNY and CDR2 SVGAGI (reference sequence). The ends were cut back, 6 bases at V and 7 bases at J, with 10 bases in the middle. There are 13 residues in the CDR3. This CDR3 reads CASRDDGNSPLHF. CDR3 nucleotides: TGTGCCAGCAGGGATGACGGGAATTCACCCCTCCACTTT.

V gene TRBV6-5 combines with J gene TRBJ1-2, with 8 nucleotides matching TRBD1. Germline V gene data show CDR1 as MNHEY and CDR2 as SVGAGI. The length of the CDR3 is 13 residues. J was trimmed by 8 bases and V by 7 bases; bases with no gene match: 9. The CDR3 sequence is CASKTGQAAGYTF. In nucleotides, the CDR3 is TGTGCCAGCAAAACGGGACAGGCCGCGGGCTACACCTTC.

This chain links TRBV4-2 with TRBJ2-6; 12 bases agree with TRBD1. The CDR3 contains 19 residues. J gave up 0 bases and V 4 bases, and 7 bases lay outside the gene matches. The germline V gene has CDR1 LGHNA and CDR2 YNFKEQ. The DNA for the CDR3 is TGTGCCAGCAGCCCTGAGGGACAGGGGGCCCTCTCTGGGGCCAACGTCCTGACTTTC. Translation gives CASSPEGQGALSGANVLTF.

Here the CDR3 reads CASSLIGQGQNEKLFF. The CDR3 bases are TGTGCCAGCAGCTTGATCGGACAGGGACAAAATGAAAAACTGTTTTTT. The V gene is TRBV7-6, the J gene TRBJ1-4; 8 nucleotides align to TRBD1. This CDR3 has 16 residues. Trimming cost V 3 bases and J 5 bases; bases outside gene matches: 8. Per germline, CDR1 SGHVS and CDR2 FNYEAQ. The complete variable domain, with remaining parts taken from reference TRBV7-6 and TRBJ1-4, reads GAGVSQSPRYKVTKRGQDVALRCDPISGHVSLYWYRQALGQGPEFLTYFNYEAQQDKSGLPNDRFSAERPEGSISTLTIQRTEQRDSAMYRCASSLIGQGQNEKLFFGSGTQLSVL.

The chain couples TRBV15 to TRBJ2-7; 10 bases are shared with TRBD1. CDR1 is LNHNV and CDR2 is YYDKDF in the germline V gene (reference sequence). V was clipped by 5 bases and J by 3 bases; unmatched bases: 10. The CDR3 spans 16 residues. The DNA of the CDR3 is TGTGCCACCAGCGTCCAGGGGACAGGGGTGTTCTACGAGCAGTACTTC. It encodes CATSVQGTGVFYEQYF.

The V and J genes are TRBV6-6 and TRBJ2-1, with 12 bases fitting TRBD2. J gave up 2 bases and V 6 bases, and 5 bases lay outside the gene matches. The germline CDR1 and CDR2 sequences are MNHNY and SVGAGI (reference sequence). The CDR3 loop spans 16 amino acids. The DNA for the CDR3 is TGTGCCAGCAGCCAGGGACTAGCGGGCCCCTACAATGAGCAGTTCTTC. Translation gives CASSQGLAGPYNEQFF.

This chain connects TRBV10-1 to TRBJ2-1; 8 nucleotides agree with TRBD2. Germline values: CDR1 WNHNN, CDR2 SYGVQD (reference sequence). The CDR3 consists of 15 residues. J lost 3 bases, V lost 7 bases, and 8 bases had no gene match. The CDR3 here is CASIKKRENYNEQFF. CDR3 bases: TGCGCCAGCATTAAAAAGCGGGAGAACTACAATGAGCAGTTCTTC.

The V call is TRBV27, the J call TRBJ1-5; D is perhaps TRBD1 (6 bases). The V gene's germline CDR1 is MNHEY and CDR2 SMNVEV (reference sequence). The V gene lost 6 bases and the J gene lost 6 bases, with 30 bases spanning the gap. The CDR3 covers 19 residues. CDR3 sequence reads: CASRRLGAGGAQRRQPQHF. CDR3 sequence (DNA): TGTGCCAGCAGAAGGTTAGGGGCCGGGGGGGCGCAGAGGCGTCAGCCCCAGCATTTT.

V usage is TRBV7-9 and J usage is TRBJ1-1; the D is unclear. Germline assignment: CDR1 SEHNR and CDR2 FQNEAQ (reference sequence). The CDR3 consists of 15 residues. V was cut by 7 bases and J by 0 bases, with 15 bases left in between. CDR3 loop: CASTRLEHMNTEAFF. Written as DNA, the CDR3 is TGTGCCAGCACCCGGTTGGAACATATGAACACTGAAGCTTTCTTT.

V usage is TRBV2 and J usage is TRBJ2-5; TRBD2 matches at 9 bases. Matching the DNA end better, TRBJ2-7 makes the J call doubtful. The germline gives CDR1 SNHLY, CDR2 FYNNEI. CDR3 length equals 15 residues. The CDR3 here is CASSGLGLAAYEQYF. In nucleotides, the CDR3 is TGTGCCAGCAGTGGTCTGGGACTAGCAGCCTACGAGCAGTACTTC.

Remarks on this clone: Additional DNA sequences in this sample encode the identical CDR3. The chain carries TRBV29-1 and TRBJ2-3; 9 nucleotides match TRBD2. The germline V gene encodes CDR1 SQVTM and CDR2 ANQGSEA. The CDR3 totals 17 residues. The V segment lost 7 bases and the J segment 3 bases; nucleotides outside the gene matches: 17. The chain's CDR3 is CSAGGRGGGRSTDTQYF. CDR3 DNA: TGCAGCGCCGGCGGGAGGGGCGGGGGTCGTTCTACAGATACGCAGTATTTT.

This chain connects TRBV2 to TRBJ2-7, with 9 bases fitting TRBD1. J lost 2 bases, V lost 6 bases, and 8 bases had no gene match. Germline CDR1 and CDR2: SNHLY and FYNNEI. There are 15 residues in the CDR3. This CDR3 reads CASRASGTGTYEQYF. Written as DNA, the CDR3 is TGTGCCAGCAGAGCCTCCGGGACAGGGACCTACGAGCAGTACTTC.

J is TRBJ1-1 and V is TRBV6-6, with D perhaps matching TRBD1 (6 bases). The CDR3 length is 11 residues. Germline loops: CDR1 MNHNY, CDR2 SVGAGI (reference sequence). Trimming took off 8 bases at V and 8 bases at J, with 12 bases between the two ends. The CDR3 sequence: CASRYTGEAFF. CDR3 in DNA: TGTGCCAGCCGATATACAGGGGAAGCTTTCTTT.

This chain links TRBV6-5 with TRBJ1-5, with unresolved D. The germline CDR1 and CDR2 sequences are MNHEY and SVGAGI. Trimming left V 2 bases short and J 1 base short, with 9 bases between. This CDR3 contains 15 residues. The chain's CDR3 is CASSYRGGSNQPQHF. The CDR3 DNA sequence: TGTGCCAGCAGTTACCGGGGAGGCAGCAATCAGCCCCAGCATTTT.

V gene TRBV7-6 combines with J gene TRBJ2-2; 9 bases map to TRBD2. The CDR3 has 19 amino acids. Germline V CDR1 and CDR2: SGHVS, FNYEAQ. With 5 bases clipped from V and 3 bases from J, the junction kept 16 bases outside the gene matches. CDR3 sequence: CASSLGGLAGTLDTGELFF. CDR3 DNA sequence: TGTGCCAGCAGCCTAGGAGGGCTAGCGGGGACCTTGGACACCGGGGAGCTGTTTTTT. The full variable domain, in which reference TRBV7-6 and TRBJ2-2 provide the parts outside the CDR3, is GAGVSQSPRYKVTKRGQDVALRCDPISGHVSLYWYRQALGQGPEFLTYFNYEAQQDKSGLPNDRFSAERPEGSISTLTIQRTEQRDSAMYRCASSLGGLAGTLDTGELFFGEGSRLTVL.

V usage is TRBV9 and J usage is TRBJ1-5; D call uncertain. Trimming took off 0 bases at V and 6 bases at J, with 13 bases between the two ends. Germline lookup yields CDR1 SGDLS and CDR2 YYNGEE. CDR3 size: 15 residues. CDR3 sequence reads: CASSVGSLGSQPQHF. The CDR3 DNA reads as TGTGCCAGCAGCGTAGGGAGTCTAGGGAGTCAGCCCCAGCATTTT.

The chain employs TRBV28 and TRBJ1-5; 8 nucleotides align to TRBD1. The V and J ends lost 5 bases and 6 bases, in that order; junction bases with no gene match: 12. The germline V gene has CDR1 MDHEN and CDR2 SYDVKM. CDR3 size: 16 residues. CDR3 nucleotide sequence: TGTGCCAGCAGTGGGGAGGGGCAGGGGGCGGGTCAGCCCCAGCATTTT. Protein: CASSGEGQGAGQPQHF. Looking up the rest from reference TRBV28 and TRBJ1-5 gives the full variable domain: DVKVTQSSRYLVKRTGEKVFLECVQDMDHENMFWYRQDPGLGLRLIYFSYDVKMKEKGDIPEGYSVSREKKERFSLILESASTNQTSMYLCASSGEGQGAGQPQHFGDGTRLSIL.

V usage is TRBV6-1 and J usage is TRBJ2-4, with D possibly TRBD1 on 7 matching bases. The CDR3 loop spans 13 amino acids. The V gene's germline CDR1 is MNHNS and CDR2 SASEGT. Trimming shortened V by 9 bases and J by 5 bases, and 14 bases separated the two germline ends. CDR3 region: CASRGTVENIQYF. Here the CDR3 DNA reads TGTGCCAGTCGGGGGACAGTTGAAAACATTCAGTACTTC.

The V gene is TRBV14, the J gene TRBJ2-5; possibly TRBD1 for D (6 bases). The V gene's germline CDR1 is SGHDN and CDR2 FVKESK. This CDR3 region has 12 residues. V lost 3 bases and J 4 bases, leaving 6 bases between the germline ends. CDR3 in DNA: TGTGCCAGCAGCCACAGGGGAGAGACCCAGTACTTC. Translating it yields CASSHRGETQYF. Full variable domain (outside the CDR3, taken from reference TRBV14 and TRBJ2-5): EAGVTQFPSHSVIEKGQTVTLRCDPISGHDNLYWYRRVMGKEIKFLLHFVKESKQDESGMPNNRFLAERTGGTYSTLKVQPAELEDSGVYFCASSHRGETQYFGPGTRLLVL.

The chain combines TRBV18 with TRBJ2-7; the D gene is possibly TRBD1 (6 bases). Germline-derived CDR1 and CDR2 are KGHSH and LQKENI. The CDR3 has 14 residues. Trimming pared 3 bases from V and 5 bases from J, leaving 14 bases between. CDR3 protein: CASSPNRENDEQYF. DNA for the CDR3: TGTGCCAGCTCACCTAACAGGGAAAACGACGAGCAGTACTTC.

The V call is TRBV10-3, the J call TRBJ1-5; D is perhaps TRBD1 (5 bases). Trimming shortened V by 5 bases and J by 0 bases, and 8 bases separated the two germline ends. The CDR3 spans 14 residues. CDR1 and CDR2 (germline): ENHRY, SYGVKD. The CDR3 sequence is CAISPRDSNQPQHF. CDR3 coding DNA: TGTGCCATCAGTCCCAGGGATAGCAATCAGCCCCAGCATTTT.

The rearrangement links TRBV6-6 to TRBJ1-5; possible D gene TRBD1, 6 bases. The V gene's germline CDR1 is MNHNY and CDR2 SVGAGI (reference sequence). Trimming stripped 0 bases from V and 6 bases from J, with 9 bases between. The CDR3 runs to 14 residues. CDR3 sequence: CASSYSRGSQPQHF. The DNA for the CDR3 is TGTGCCAGCAGTTACTCGAGGGGGAGTCAGCCCCAGCATTTT.

Here the CDR3 reads CASSSWTSGGTDTQYF. The CDR3 DNA reads TGCGCCAGCAGCTCGTGGACTAGCGGGGGCACAGATACGCAGTATTTT. This rearrangement joins TRBV5-1 to TRBJ2-3; TRBD2 aligns across 12 bases. The V segment lost 3 bases and the J segment 1 base; nucleotides outside the gene matches: 3. Germline lookup yields CDR1 SGHRS and CDR2 YFSETQ. There are 16 residues in the CDR3.

This clone was recorded only once. The chain links TRBV7-9 to TRBJ2-5; possibly TRBD1 or TRBD2 for D (5 bases each). Germline lookup yields CDR1 SEHNR and CDR2 FQNEAQ (reference sequence). The length of the CDR3 is 14 residues. Trimming pared 5 bases from V and 11 bases from J, leaving 21 bases between. The CDR3 loop reads CASSALGWGSKQYF. The CDR3 DNA is TGTGCCAGCAGCGCATTGGGGTGGGGGTCGAAGCAGTACTTC.

The chain has TRBV27 and TRBJ2-3, with D perhaps TRBD1 (7 bases). The CDR3 loop spans 14 amino acids. With 7 bases removed from V and 10 bases from J, the gap between germline ends came to 21 bases. Germline V gene data show CDR1 as MNHEY and CDR2 as SMNVEV (reference sequence). CDR3 sequence (DNA): TGTGCCAGCATGATCAGGGGGGCCCTGGGGGCGCAGTATTTT. This translates into CASMIRGALGAQYF.